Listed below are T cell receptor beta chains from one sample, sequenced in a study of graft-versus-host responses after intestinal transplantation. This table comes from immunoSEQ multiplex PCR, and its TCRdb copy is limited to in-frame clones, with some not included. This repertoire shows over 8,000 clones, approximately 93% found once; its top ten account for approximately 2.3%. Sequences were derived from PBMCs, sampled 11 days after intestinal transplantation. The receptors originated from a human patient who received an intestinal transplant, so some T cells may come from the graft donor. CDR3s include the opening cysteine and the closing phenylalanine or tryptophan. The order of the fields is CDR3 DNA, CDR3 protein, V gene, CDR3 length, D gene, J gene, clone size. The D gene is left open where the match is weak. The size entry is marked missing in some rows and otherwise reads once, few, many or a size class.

CDR3 DNA: TGTGCCAGCAGCTTGGGAACAGGGACGACTGAAGCTTTCTTT
CDR3 protein: CASSLGTGTTEAFF
V gene: TRBV11-1
CDR3 length: 14
D gene: .
J gene: TRBJ1-1
clone size: .

CDR3 DNA: TGTGCCAGCAGTACTAGCGGGGCAGATACGCAGTATTTT
CDR3 protein: CASSTSGADTQYF
V gene: TRBV6-5
CDR3 length: 13
D gene: TRBD2
J gene: TRBJ2-3
clone size: .

CDR3 DNA: TGTGCCAGCAGCCCCATTCCGACAGATGCCATGATTGATACGCAGTATTTT
CDR3 protein: CASSPIPTDAMIDTQYF
V gene: TRBV5-4
CDR3 length: 17
D gene: .
J gene: TRBJ2-3
clone size: .

CDR3 DNA: TGTGCCAGCAGCTTATCTGGGCAGGGGGTTAACGGGGAGCTGTTTTTT
CDR3 protein: CASSLSGQGVNGELFF
V gene: TRBV7-2
CDR3 length: 16
D gene: TRBD1
J gene: TRBJ2-2
clone size: .

CDR3 DNA: TGTGCCAGCAGTTTTATGAGCGTACAAGAGACCCAGTACTTC
CDR3 protein: CASSFMSVQETQYF
V gene: TRBV28
CDR3 length: 14
D gene: .
J gene: TRBJ2-5
clone size: .

CDR3 DNA: TGTGCCAGCAGCAGCGAGGTTGGCGGGGGGGTACAAGAGACCCAGTACTTC
CDR3 protein: CASSSEVGGGVQETQYF
V gene: TRBV2
CDR3 length: 17
D gene: TRBD2
J gene: TRBJ2-5
clone size: .

CDR3 DNA: TGTGCCAGCAGCGTATTCGACAGGGTAGGGATGAACACTGAAGCTTTCTTT
CDR3 protein: CASSVFDRVGMNTEAFF
V gene: TRBV2
CDR3 length: 17
D gene: TRBD1
J gene: TRBJ1-1
clone size: .

CDR3 DNA: TGTGCCAGCAGCTTATACGACAGAATCCGTGCTATTCGCTATGGCTACACCTTC
CDR3 protein: CASSLYDRIRAIRYGYTF
V gene: TRBV11-2
CDR3 length: 18
D gene: .
J gene: TRBJ1-2
clone size: .

CDR3 DNA: TGTGCCAGCAGTGCCCGTTATCTGGGAGGTACTGAAGCTTTCTTT
CDR3 protein: CASSARYLGGTEAFF
V gene: TRBV27
CDR3 length: 15
D gene: .
J gene: TRBJ1-1
clone size: .

CDR3 DNA: TGCGCCAGCAGCCAAGTAAGAGGAACTGAAGCTTTCTTT
CDR3 protein: CASSQVRGTEAFF
V gene: TRBV4-3
CDR3 length: 13
D gene: .
J gene: TRBJ1-1
clone size: .

CDR3 DNA: TGTGCCAGCAGCCCTGGGCCGCCCAGCTCCTACAATGAGCAGTTCTTC
CDR3 protein: CASSPGPPSSYNEQFF
V gene: TRBV5-6
CDR3 length: 16
D gene: .
J gene: TRBJ2-1
clone size: .

CDR3 DNA: TGTGCCAGCAGTTACTCTTTTGGGGCCAGGGAAGCTTTCTTT
CDR3 protein: CASSYSFGAREAFF
V gene: TRBV6-5
CDR3 length: 14
D gene: .
J gene: TRBJ1-1
clone size: .

CDR3 DNA: TGTGCCACCAGCAGACACATAGGGAGCGGGAACACTGAAGCTTTCTTT
CDR3 protein: CATSRHIGSGNTEAFF
V gene: TRBV15
CDR3 length: 16
D gene: .
J gene: TRBJ1-1
clone size: .

CDR3 DNA: TGTGCCAGCAGCTTTGGCGACAGGGGGAGTGAGGAGACCCAGTACTTC
CDR3 protein: CASSFGDRGSEETQYF
V gene: TRBV7-9
CDR3 length: 16
D gene: TRBD1
J gene: TRBJ2-5
clone size: .

CDR3 DNA: TGTGCCAGCAGTGTTGGGACTAGCGGGAGGGAGTTCTTC
CDR3 protein: CASSVGTSGREFF
V gene: TRBV28
CDR3 length: 13
D gene: TRBD2
J gene: TRBJ2-1
clone size: .

CDR3 DNA: TGTGCCAGCAGGGAGCTGACTAGCGGGGGAACAGAGCAGTTCTTC
CDR3 protein: CASRELTSGGTEQFF
V gene: TRBV2
CDR3 length: 15
D gene: TRBD2
J gene: TRBJ2-1
clone size: .

CDR3 DNA: TGCGCCAGCAGCCCCCTGCTAGCGGGGGAACCCTCCTACGAGCAGTACTTC
CDR3 protein: CASSPLLAGEPSYEQYF
V gene: TRBV4-1
CDR3 length: 17
D gene: TRBD2
J gene: TRBJ2-7
clone size: .

CDR3 DNA: TGTGCCAGCAGTTACGGAGCGGGAGGAGGCCCAGAGCAGTACTTC
CDR3 protein: CASSYGAGGGPEQYF
V gene: TRBV27
CDR3 length: 15
D gene: TRBD2
J gene: TRBJ2-7
clone size: few

CDR3 DNA: TGTGCCGGATCAAATAGACAGGGAATCGGGGAGCTGTTTTTT
CDR3 protein: CAGSNRQGIGELFF
V gene: TRBV2
CDR3 length: 14
D gene: TRBD1
J gene: TRBJ2-2
clone size: .

CDR3 DNA: TGTGCCAGCAGCGGGTCTAGCGGAAGCTCCTACAATGAGCAGTTCTTC
CDR3 protein: CASSGSSGSSYNEQFF
V gene: TRBV9
CDR3 length: 16
D gene: TRBD2
J gene: TRBJ2-1
clone size: .

CDR3 DNA: TGTGCCAGCAGTGATTTATCCGTCACCGGGGAGCTGTTTTTT
CDR3 protein: CASSDLSVTGELFF
V gene: TRBV2
CDR3 length: 14
D gene: .
J gene: TRBJ2-2
clone size: .

CDR3 DNA: TGTGCCACCACGACGGAGCGACCCAATCAGCCCCAGCATTTT
CDR3 protein: CATTTERPNQPQHF
V gene: TRBV19
CDR3 length: 14
D gene: .
J gene: TRBJ1-5
clone size: .

CDR3 DNA: TGTGCCAGCAGCGTAGGGAGGGAGAGAGGGGATACGCAGTATTTT
CDR3 protein: CASSVGRERGDTQYF
V gene: TRBV9
CDR3 length: 15
D gene: .
J gene: TRBJ2-3
clone size: .